This note documents a single TCR beta chain sequence. This record belongs to a study of shared clonotypes between healthy human individuals. Study in general: Per donor, three plates held CD4 naive cells, three held CD4 memory, two held CD8 naive and one held CD8 memory.

Each donor was a Caucasian adult residing in Nashville, Tennessee. Here immunoSEQ multiplex PCR was the method, and the copy in TCRdb shows in-frame clones only, minus some. Among approximately 2.5 million clones listed, 80% to 95% were seen once. Looked up from germline, CDR1 is SEHNR and CDR2 is FQNEAQ (reference sequence). J lost 0 bases, V lost 5 bases, and 9 bases had no gene match. CDR3 size: 16 residues. Sequencing was carried out using naive CD4+ T cells from PBMCs. The subset here: CD45RA+ positively selected. The receptor comes from a young man in good health. Some clones in this sample may be carry-over from other donors' samples. The J gene is TRBJ2-7, the V gene TRBV7-9; 8 nucleotides match TRBD1. The CDR3 loop reads CASSASGQGPSYEQYF. CDR3 bases: TGTGCCAGCAGCGCATCCGGACAGGGCCCCTCCTACGAGCAGTACTTC.